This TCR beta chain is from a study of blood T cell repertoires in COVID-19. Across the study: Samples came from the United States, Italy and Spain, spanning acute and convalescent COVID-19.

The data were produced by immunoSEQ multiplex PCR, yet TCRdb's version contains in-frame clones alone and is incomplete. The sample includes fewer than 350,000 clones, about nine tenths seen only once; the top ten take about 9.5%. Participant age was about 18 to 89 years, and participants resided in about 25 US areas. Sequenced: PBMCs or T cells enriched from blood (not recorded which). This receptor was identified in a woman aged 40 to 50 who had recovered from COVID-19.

CDR3 in DNA: TGTGCCACCAGTGATCCCGGGACAGGGGACACCGGGGAGCTGTTTTTT. This codes for CATSDPGTGDTGELFF. The J gene is TRBJ2-2, the V gene TRBV24-1; 10 positions agree with TRBD1. This CDR3 is built from 16 residues. With 3 bases clipped from V and 3 bases from J, the junction kept 3 bases outside the gene matches. Germline V gene data show CDR1 as KGHDR and CDR2 as SFDVKD.